Below, 17 T cell receptor beta chains from the same sample are listed, as sequenced in a study of blood T cell repertoires in COVID-19. The assay was immunoSEQ multiplex PCR, and TCRdb's table has in-frame clones only and misses some. The repertoire includes 140,000 to 150,000 clones, more than 75% of them detected once, and roughly 6.6% sits in the top ten. Sequenced sample: peripheral blood. The source of these receptors is a man older than 75 with acute or convalescent COVID-19.

The J gene is TRBJ1-6, the V gene TRBV7-2; maybe TRBD1 (6 bases). With 1 base removed from V and 5 bases from J, the gap between germline ends came to 9 bases. The V gene's germline CDR1 is SGHTA and CDR2 FQGNSA. This CDR3 spans 15 amino acids. The DNA for the CDR3 is TGTGCCAGCAGCTTAGGAGGACAGAATAATTCACCCCTCCACTTT. Protein: CASSLGGQNNSPLHF.

The genes are TRBV15 and TRBJ1-2, with D perhaps matching TRBD1 (5 bases). Germline CDR1 and CDR2: LNHNV and YYDKDF (reference sequence). The CDR3 has 12 amino acids. With 2 bases removed from V and 7 bases from J, the gap between germline ends came to 8 bases. This CDR3 is CATSRQGLGYTF. CDR3 sequence (DNA): TGTGCCACCAGCAGACAGGGTCTTGGCTACACCTTC.

This chain links TRBV11-2 with TRBJ1-2; D is undetermined. Germline CDR1 reads SGHAT; CDR2 reads FQNNGV. The CDR3 spans 14 residues. Trimming stripped 0 bases from V and 5 bases from J, with 10 bases between. The CDR3 nucleotides are TGTGCCAGCAGCTTAGAGGGAGGGAGATATGGCTACACCTTC. The encoded protein is CASSLEGGRYGYTF. The whole variable domain, remainder taken from reference TRBV11-2 and TRBJ1-2, is EAGVAQSPRYKIIEKRQSVAFWCNPISGHATLYWYQQILGQGPKLLIQFQNNGVVDDSQLPKDRFSAERLKGVDSTLKIQPAKLEDSAVYLCASSLEGGRYGYTFGSGTRLTVV.

V is TRBV5-5 and J is TRBJ1-5; D gene unclear. CDR1 SGHKS and CDR2 YYEKEE come from the germline V gene (reference sequence). With 1 base removed from V and 5 bases from J, the gap between germline ends came to 10 bases. CDR3 length: 14 residues. The CDR3 loop is CASSLYSGDQPQHF. The CDR3 nucleotides read TGTGCCAGCAGCTTGTACAGCGGGGATCAGCCCCAGCATTTT.

V usage is TRBV7-2 and J usage is TRBJ2-3; perhaps TRBD2 as D (6 bases). CDR3 length: 16 residues. With 5 bases removed from V and 4 bases from J, the gap between germline ends came to 19 bases. Germline V gene sequence: CDR1 SGHTA, CDR2 FQGNSA. The chain's CDR3 is CASSRGVAALPDTQYF. As DNA, the CDR3 is TGTGCCAGCAGCCGCGGGGTGGCGGCCCTCCCAGATACGCAGTATTTT.

This rearrangement joins TRBV6-1 to TRBJ2-7; 12 bases fit TRBD1. The junction had 8 bases not matched to a gene; V was cut back by 4 bases and J by 4 bases. CDR3 length: 16 amino acids. Per germline, CDR1 MNHNS and CDR2 SASEGT. Written as DNA, the CDR3 is TGTGCCAGCAGTGGGTCCGGGACAGGGGGCTGGTACGAGCAGTACTTC. Translation: CASSGSGTGGWYEQYF.

The J gene is TRBJ1-1, the V gene TRBV3-1 (or the pseudogene TRBV3-2); maybe TRBD1 (6 bases). Trimming cost V 1 base and J 0 bases, with 18 bases left between them. Germline CDR1 LGHDT, CDR2 YNNKEL (reference sequence). This CDR3 has 18 residues. The CDR3: CASSQATGLITMNTEAFF. The CDR3 coding sequence is TGTGCCAGCAGCCAAGCAACAGGGCTTATAACCATGAACACTGAAGCTTTCTTT.

CDR3 loop: CASSPRTGYGADTQYF. CDR3 nucleotides: TGTGCCAGTAGTCCAAGGACAGGGTATGGCGCAGATACGCAGTATTTT. This chain uses TRBV19 with TRBJ2-3; TRBD1 matches at 8 bases. Germline loops: CDR1 LNHDA, CDR2 SQIVND (reference sequence). This CDR3 contains 16 residues. Germline trimming cut 5 bases from V and 4 bases from J; bases unmatched to any gene: 11.

The V gene is TRBV9, the J gene TRBJ1-2, with D unresolved. V dropped 0 bases and J dropped 5 bases, with 11 bases sitting between them. The CDR3 loop spans 14 amino acids. CDR1 SGDLS and CDR2 YYNGEE come from the germline V gene. CDR3 sequence: CASSVEKGAYGYTF. In DNA, the CDR3 is TGTGCCAGCAGCGTAGAAAAGGGAGCATATGGCTACACCTTC.

This clone was detected a few times. This chain's CDR3 is CASSSSWTSAEEQYF. The DNA for the CDR3 is TGTGCCAGCAGTTCCTCATGGACTAGCGCCGAGGAGCAGTACTTC. The chain couples TRBV6-5 to TRBJ2-7; 9 nucleotides match TRBD2. The CDR3 is made up of 15 amino acids. Germline CDR1 is MNHEY and CDR2 is SVGAGI. The trim removed 4 bases at V and 7 bases at J, leaving 11 bases unmatched.

The V call is TRBV5-1, the J call TRBJ2-5; D ambiguous. This CDR3 is built from 14 residues. Germline assignment: CDR1 SGHRS and CDR2 YFSETQ. Trimming left V 4 bases short and J 1 base short, with 11 bases between. The CDR3 here is CASSPRSFQETQYF. CDR3 nucleotide sequence: TGCGCCAGCAGCCCCCGAAGCTTCCAAGAGACCCAGTACTTC.

Details on this clone: At the DNA level, this CDR3 is encoded by other sequences in the same sample as well. V is TRBV4-1 and J is TRBJ2-5; 7 bases match TRBD1. Germline V CDR1 and CDR2: MGHRA, YSYEKL. The CDR3 runs to 13 residues. V lost 4 bases to trimming and J lost 3 bases; unmatched junction nucleotides: 2. For the CDR3, the DNA is TGCGCCAGCAGCCGGGGGACAGAAGAGACCCAGTACTTC. Protein product: CASSRGTEETQYF.

The chain links TRBV19 to TRBJ2-7, with 9 bases aligning to TRBD1. The germline gives CDR1 LNHDA, CDR2 SQIVND (reference sequence). The junction had 8 bases not matched to a gene; V was cut back by 5 bases and J by 3 bases. CDR3 length: 15 amino acids. CDR3 sequence (DNA): TGTGCCAGTAGTGGGATCCGGGACAGGGACTACGAGCAGTACTTC. Translating it yields CASSGIRDRDYEQYF.

V gene TRBV3-1 (or the pseudogene TRBV3-2) combines with J gene TRBJ2-7, with a possible D match to TRBD1 (7 bases). The CDR3 runs to 16 residues. The ends were cut back, 5 bases at V and 6 bases at J, with 23 bases in the middle. Germline V gene lookup returns CDR1 LGHDT and CDR2 YNNKEL (reference sequence). The CDR3 DNA is TGTGCCAGCAGCTCCCGGTCAGGGGGGAGCTTCGGCGAGCAGTACTTC. Translation gives CASSSRSGGSFGEQYF.

The chain joins TRBV9 to TRBJ2-5; TRBD1 agrees at 8 bases. This CDR3 region has 14 residues. CDR1 and CDR2 (germline): SGDLS, YYNGEE. V lost 7 bases and J lost 1; bases outside the gene matches: 6. CDR3 loop: CASARTGTQETQYF. The CDR3 DNA sequence: TGTGCCAGCGCCAGGACAGGGACCCAAGAGACCCAGTACTTC. Together with reference TRBV9 and TRBJ2-5, the CDR3 gives the full variable domain: DSGVTQTPKHLITATGQRVTLRCSPRSGDLSVYWYQQSLDQGLQFLIQYYNGEERAKGNILERFSAQQFPDLHSELNLSSLELGDSALYFCASARTGTQETQYFGPGTRLLVL.

The chain combines TRBV5-6 with TRBJ2-7; D is unclear. V lost 0 bases, J lost 6 bases, and 7 bases lay in between. CDR3 length: 12 residues. Germline V gene sequence: CDR1 SGHDT, CDR2 YYEEEE. The CDR3 loop reads CASSLAVGEQYF. CDR3 nucleotides: TGTGCCAGCAGCTTGGCGGTTGGCGAGCAGTACTTC.

V is TRBV6-6 and J is TRBJ2-7, with TRBD1 matching over 10 bases. CDR1 MNHNY and CDR2 SVGAGI come from the germline V gene (reference sequence). V dropped 5 bases and J dropped 3; count of bases not matched to a gene: 10. The CDR3 extends over 16 amino acids. DNA for the CDR3: TGTGCCAGCAGTACCTCGAGCGGGACAGGGGACTACGAGCAGTACTTC. Residues: CASSTSSGTGDYEQYF.